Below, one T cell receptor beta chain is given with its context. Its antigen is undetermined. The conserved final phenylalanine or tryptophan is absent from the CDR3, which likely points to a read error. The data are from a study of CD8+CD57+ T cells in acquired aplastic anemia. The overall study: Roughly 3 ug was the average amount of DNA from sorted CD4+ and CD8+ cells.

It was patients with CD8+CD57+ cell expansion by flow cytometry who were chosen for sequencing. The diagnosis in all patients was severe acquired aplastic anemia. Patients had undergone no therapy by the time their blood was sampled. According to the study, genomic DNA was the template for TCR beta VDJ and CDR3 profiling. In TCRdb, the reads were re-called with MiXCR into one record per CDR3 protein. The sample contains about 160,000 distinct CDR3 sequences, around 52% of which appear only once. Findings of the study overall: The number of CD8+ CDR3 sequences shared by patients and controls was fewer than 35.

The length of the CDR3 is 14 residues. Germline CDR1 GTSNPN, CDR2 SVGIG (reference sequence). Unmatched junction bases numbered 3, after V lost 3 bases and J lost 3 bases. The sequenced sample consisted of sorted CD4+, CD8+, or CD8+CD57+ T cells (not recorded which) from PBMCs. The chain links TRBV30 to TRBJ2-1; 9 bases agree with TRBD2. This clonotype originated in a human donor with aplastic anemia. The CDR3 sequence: CAWSLSGGYNEQFS. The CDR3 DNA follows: TGTGCCTGGAGCCTTAGCGGGGGCTACAATGAGCAGTTCTCC.